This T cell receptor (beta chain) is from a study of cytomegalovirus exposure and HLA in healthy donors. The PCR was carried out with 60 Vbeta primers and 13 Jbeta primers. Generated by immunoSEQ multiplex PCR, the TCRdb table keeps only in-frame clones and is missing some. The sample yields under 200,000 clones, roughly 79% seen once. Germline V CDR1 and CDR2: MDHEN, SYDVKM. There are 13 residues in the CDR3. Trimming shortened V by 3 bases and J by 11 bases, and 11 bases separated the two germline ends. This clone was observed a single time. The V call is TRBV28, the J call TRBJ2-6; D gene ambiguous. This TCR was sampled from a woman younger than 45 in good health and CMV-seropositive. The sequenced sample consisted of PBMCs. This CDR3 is CASSLGSQDVLTF. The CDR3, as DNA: TGTGCCAGCAGTTTGGGTTCCCAGGACGTCCTGACTTTC.